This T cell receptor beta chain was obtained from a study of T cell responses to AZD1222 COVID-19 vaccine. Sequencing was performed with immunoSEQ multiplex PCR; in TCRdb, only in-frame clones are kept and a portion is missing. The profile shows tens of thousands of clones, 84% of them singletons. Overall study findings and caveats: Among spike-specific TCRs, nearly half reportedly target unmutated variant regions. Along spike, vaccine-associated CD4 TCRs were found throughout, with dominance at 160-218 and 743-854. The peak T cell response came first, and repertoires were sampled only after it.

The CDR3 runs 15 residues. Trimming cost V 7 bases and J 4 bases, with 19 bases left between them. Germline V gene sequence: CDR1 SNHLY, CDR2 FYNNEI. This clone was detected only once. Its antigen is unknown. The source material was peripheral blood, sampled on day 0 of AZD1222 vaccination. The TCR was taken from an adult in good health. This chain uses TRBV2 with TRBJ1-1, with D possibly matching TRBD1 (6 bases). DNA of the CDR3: TGTGCCAGCACACCCACCAGGGGAGGGACCACTGAAGCTTTCTTT. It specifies CASTPTRGGTTEAFF.